The 10 T cell receptor beta chains in this list originate from one sample, sequenced in a study of beta chain features in type 1 diabetes listed by TCRdb under 2018. The library was produced with the immunoSEQ multiplex PCR assay. The entire amount of isolated RNA was reverse transcribed using the High Capacity cDNA Reverse Transcription Kit, so the sequenced TCRB transcripts were expressed ones. In its TCRdb copy, this immuneACCESS table keeps in-frame sequences only and misses some clones. Where compared with another copy, unresolved V genes explain less than half of these, and the others have no known cause. Counted in this sample were just over 600,000 clones; about 14% of them appeared once. The top ten hold about 0.097% of the sample. The sequencing sample was made of naive CD4+ T cells from blood. Read against the paper, the sample's cell subset or site label means: true naive CD4+ T cells. These receptors came from a man in his late teens or twenties in good health.

The chain links TRBV4-2 to TRBJ1-1, with TRBD1 matching over 11 bases. The CDR3 runs 15 residues. The germline V gene encodes CDR1 LGHNA and CDR2 YNFKEQ. The junction had 1 base not matched to a gene; V was cut back by 1 base and J by 3 bases. The CDR3 DNA follows: TGTGCCAGCAGCCAAGGGGGACAGGGGGACACTGAAGCTTTCTTT. As protein: CASSQGGQGDTEAFF.

The chain joins TRBV11-2 to TRBJ2-2, with a tentative D call TRBD2 (6 bases). The CDR3 has 12 residues. Germline V gene data show CDR1 as SGHAT and CDR2 as FQNNGV. Trimming pared 8 bases from V and 6 bases from J, leaving 10 bases between. The CDR3 loop reads CASGGAAGELFF. The CDR3 DNA reads TGTGCCAGCGGAGGGGCGGCCGGGGAGCTGTTTTTT.

The CDR3 bases are TGCGCCAGCAGCCATGGGCAGGGGAGCACCGGGGAGCTGTTTTTT. The encoded protein is CASSHGQGSTGELFF. The chain recombines TRBV4-3 with TRBJ2-2; D perhaps matches TRBD1 (6 bases). This CDR3 is built from 15 residues. Trimming took 3 bases from V and 4 from J, leaving 12 bases between them. Germline loops: CDR1 LGHNA, CDR2 YSLEER.

This clone appeared a few times. This chain uses TRBV7-3 with TRBJ2-1; TRBD1 is a possible D gene (6 bases). The germline CDR1 and CDR2 sequences are SGHTA and FQGTGA. The CDR3 sequence is 14 residues long. Trimming shortened V by 3 bases and J by 8 bases, and 14 bases separated the two germline ends. CDR3 protein: CASSLTTGTYEQFF. As DNA, the CDR3 is TGTGCCAGCAGCTTGACAACAGGGACCTATGAGCAGTTCTTC.

CDR3 DNA: TGTGCCAGCAGCTCGCGGGGGGCCGCCGATACGCAGTATTTT. Translation: CASSSRGAADTQYF. This chain links TRBV9 with TRBJ2-3; 8 nucleotides line up with TRBD2. Germline values: CDR1 SGDLS, CDR2 YYNGEE. CDR3 length: 14 amino acids. The V and J ends lost 4 bases and 6 bases, in that order; junction bases with no gene match: 7.

The genes are TRBV5-1 and TRBJ1-4; TRBD1 agrees at 8 bases. CDR1 is SGHRS, CDR2 YFSETQ, per germline. The trim removed 0 bases at V and 7 bases at J, leaving 2 bases unmatched. The CDR3 has 14 amino acids. The CDR3 DNA sequence: TGCGCCAGCAGCTTGGCCAGGGGGCGTGAAAAACTGTTTTTT. Translating it yields CASSLARGREKLFF.

The V gene is TRBV30, the J gene TRBJ2-5; TRBD1 agrees at 8 bases. Near its end, the DNA agrees better with TRBJ2-7, so the J call may be wrong. The CDR3 covers 17 residues. Germline V gene sequence: CDR1 GTSNPN, CDR2 SVGIG (reference sequence). DNA for the CDR3: TGTGCCTGGAGTGCCCCCAGGGGGCGACCCTCCTCCTACGAGCAGTACTTC. This translates into CAWSAPRGRPSSYEQYF.

V gene TRBV7-2 combines with J gene TRBJ1-2; the match to TRBD1 covers 9 bases. Germline CDR1 reads SGHTA; CDR2 reads FQGNSA. J gave up 8 bases and V 3 bases, and 10 bases lay outside the gene matches. This CDR3 comprises 15 residues. CDR3: CASSLTLGTGYGYTF. As DNA, the CDR3 is TGTGCCAGCAGCTTGACCCTAGGGACAGGGTACGGCTACACCTTC.

The CDR3 nucleotides are TGTGCCAGCAGCTTTGGACAGGGCACAGATACGCAGTATTTT. Amino acids: CASSFGQGTDTQYF. The chain carries TRBV7-2 and TRBJ2-3, with TRBD1 matching 7 bases. The CDR3 contains 14 residues. Germline loops: CDR1 SGHTA, CDR2 FQGNSA. The V gene end was trimmed by 3 bases and the J gene end by 1 base; junction bases not matched to a gene: 1.

CDR3 nucleotide sequence: TGTGCCAGCAGCACGAGGCCGGGACCCGGGGTCAGCTACACCTTC. Translated: CASSTRPGPGVSYTF. The chain is built from TRBV7-8 and TRBJ1-2; tentative D call: TRBD1 (5 bases). The V gene lost 5 bases and the J gene lost 9 bases, with 22 bases spanning the gap. Germline V gene sequence: CDR1 SGHVS, CDR2 FQNEAQ. The length of the CDR3 is 15 residues. Supplemented by reference TRBV7-8 and TRBJ1-2, the full variable domain reads GAGVSQSPRYKVAKRGQDVALRCDPISGHVSLFWYQQALGQGPEFLTYFQNEAQLDKSGLPSDRFFAERPEGSVSTLKIQRTQQEDSAVYLCASSTRPGPGVSYTFGSGTRLTVV.